One TCR beta chain is described in this entry. This clonotype occurred many times. Its specific antigen is unknown. The input lacks base qualities; no much larger clone sits a single base away. For the unsorted PBMC libraries, 2 million PBMCs were stored in RNAlater at -80 degrees C until RNA extraction and were used to generate the libraries. Multiple sclerosis patients were enrolled in a US clinical protocol under which disease progression was evaluated by magnetic resonance imaging. Peripheral blood was subjected to Ficoll-Hypaque density gradient centrifugation to isolate PBMCs, which were then cryopreserved in liquid nitrogen. The data belong to a study of neurological immune-mediated disorders (dated by TCRdb to the late 2010s). With regard to the full study: Of the 35 or so multiple sclerosis patients, about 31 had relapsing-remitting MS and 3 had secondary progressive MS. The cohort included approximately 68 subjects: about 15 with HAM/TSP, around 34 with multiple sclerosis, and around 20 healthy controls. Peripheral blood TCR-beta repertoires from HTLV-I-associated myelopathy (HAM/TSP) patients, multiple sclerosis patients and healthy controls were compared by UMI-based sequencing. The 90 to 120 TCR-beta libraries covered PBMC samples along with longitudinal samples, technical triplicates, and paired sorted CD4+ and CD8+ T-cell subsets.

Measured from the cysteine to the phenylalanine, the CDR3 is 13 residues long. The kept DNA is CDR3 alone, 39 bases in frame from the first base. CDR1 and CDR2 were assigned from the germline V gene as SQVTM and ANQGSEA. The germline ends are 13 bases apart after V is trimmed by 4 bases and J by 6 bases. What the authors observed across the whole study: Repertoires from 18 of 34 MS patients were grouped by phylogenetic analysis into a cluster of related CDR3 sequences, suggesting a possible repertoire-level signature. No identical CDR3 amino acid sequences were found to be shared among expanded clones across subjects, suggesting that TCR-beta repertoires were private in all groups. The highest TCR clonal expansion was observed in HAM/TSP patients, whereas the lowest was observed in MS patients, even when compared with healthy controls. No association of the MS cluster with clinical or MRI features was observed, and the need for larger cohorts was stated by the authors.

To synthesize cDNA, template-switch 5'RACE was performed with a primer carrying a 10-nucleotide random unique molecular identifier so that each TCR transcript was tagged. Over 170 million TCR-beta sequences, covering 15-18 subjects, were produced in each sequencing run. The RNeasy kit was used for extraction of total RNA. The KAPA Real-time Library Amplification kit was used to amplify TCR-beta VDJ regions with primers targeting the TCR constant region and the 5'RACE anchor. Sample indexes and Illumina adaptors were added in a first PCR, after which library yield was increased in a second PCR. After Ampure bead purification, the TCR product of roughly 650 bp was size-selected on a 2% E-gel SizeSelection system. Before pooling, library quality was checked on a Bioanalyzer, concentration was measured with Qubit, and libraries were quantified with the Kapa Library Quantification kit. An Illumina HiSeq 2500 was used to sequence the libraries paired-end at 2 x 150 bp. To increase sequence diversity, about 25-31% phiX was spiked into each library pool. As for the authors' bioinformatics: Quality-filtered reads were processed with the UMI-based MiGEC pipeline, and over 75% of raw TCR sequences were removed by the MiGEC pipeline during error correction. VDJ genes were aligned to IMGT germline references, and each clonotype was defined by a unique CDR3 amino acid sequence together with V-J genes. VDJtools evaluated clonal expansion, Shannon diversity and CDR3 relatedness (CalcPairwiseDistances, ClusterSamples); CLCbio workbench built phylogenetic trees. A clone was classed as expanded if it had 8 or more unique UMIs, a cutoff based on coefficient-of-variation modelling across technical triplicates. TCRdb's own reprocessing of the public reads used fastp at Q25 and MiXCR and kept productive beta chains. Each CDR3 protein gets just one entry, which takes the most common genes and DNA from the rows behind it. TCRdb assigned the V and J calls; the authors' analysis was not used. A total of some 95,000 distinct CDR3 sequences appear in this sample, 3.5% of them only once. The ten largest clones represent 5.5% to 6.5% of the sample.

The sequenced sample consisted of PBMCs. The rearrangement joined TRBV29-1 to TRBJ1-3, with a tentative D gene TRBD1 over 6 matching bases. This receptor was taken from a woman between 18 and 30 years old with multiple sclerosis. The CDR3: CSVAAGVKNTIYF. The sequence in DNA is TGCAGCGTTGCGGCAGGGGTAAAAAACACCATATATTTT.